This entry lists 21 T cell receptor beta chains sequenced from one sample in a study of cytomegalovirus exposure and HLA in healthy donors. Researchers ran the PCR with 60 Vbeta and 13 Jbeta primers. Libraries were prepared by immunoSEQ multiplex PCR; TCRdb keeps only in-frame clonotypes and omits some of them. In total, the table holds tens of thousands of clones. The sample was PBMCs. These receptors were taken from an older woman in good health and CMV-seronegative.

The rearrangement uses TRBV5-6 and TRBJ2-7; D remains unclear. The CDR3 has 11 amino acids. Germline loops: CDR1 SGHDT, CDR2 YYEEEE. V was trimmed by 7 bases and J by 3 bases, leaving 8 bases between them. The CDR3 loop is CASSRHYEQYF. Here the CDR3 DNA reads TGTGCCAGCTCGCGACACTACGAGCAGTACTTC.

The chain has TRBV7-2 and TRBJ1-2; TRBD1 matches at 9 bases. Germline assignment: CDR1 SGHTA and CDR2 FQGNSA. The CDR3 runs 15 residues. V dropped 5 bases and J dropped 5; count of bases not matched to a gene: 9. This chain's CDR3 is CASSATGGRGYGYTF. CDR3 DNA sequence: TGTGCCAGCAGCGCCACAGGGGGCAGGGGGTATGGCTACACCTTC.

The chain couples TRBV5-4 to TRBJ2-1; D is perhaps TRBD2 (6 bases). Germline V lookup: CDR1 SGHNT, CDR2 YYREEE (reference sequence). The CDR3 has 15 residues. The V and J ends lost 4 bases and 0 bases respectively, with 11 bases between them. CDR3 residues: CASSRGGSSYNEQFF. Here the CDR3 DNA reads TGTGCCAGCAGCCGTGGAGGGAGCTCCTACAATGAGCAGTTCTTC.

J is TRBJ1-2 and V is TRBV28, with D maybe TRBD1 (6 bases). CDR1 and CDR2 from the germline V gene are MDHEN and SYDVKM. The CDR3 has 12 residues. V lost 7 bases and J 7 bases, leaving 13 bases between the germline ends. The CDR3 nucleotides are TGTGCCAGCACCACAGGGTGGGGTGGCTACACCTTC. Its protein product is CASTTGWGGYTF.

The V call is TRBV19, the J call TRBJ2-2; D is uncertain. Trimming pared 5 bases from V and 4 bases from J, leaving 11 bases between. The V gene's germline CDR1 is LNHDA and CDR2 SQIVND (reference sequence). There are 14 residues in the CDR3. The CDR3 loop reads CASSGMLSTGELFF. DNA for the CDR3: TGTGCCAGTAGTGGTATGTTGAGCACCGGGGAGCTGTTTTTT. Filled out from reference TRBV19 and TRBJ2-2, the complete variable domain reads DGGITQSPKYLFRKEGQNVTLSCEQNLNHDAMYWYRQDPGQGLRLIYYSQIVNDFQKGDIAEGYSVSREKKESFPLTVTSAQKNPTAFYLCASSGMLSTGELFFGEGSRLTVL.

The chain employs TRBV5-1 and TRBJ1-5; D perhaps matches TRBD1 (6 bases). The V gene's germline CDR1 is SGHRS and CDR2 YFSETQ. The CDR3 runs to 15 residues. V was clipped by 1 base and J by 0 bases, with 8 bases between them. The CDR3 DNA reads TGCGCCAGCAGCTTGACAGGGACTAGCAATCAGCCCCAGCATTTT. Translated: CASSLTGTSNQPQHF.

The genes are TRBV7-3 and TRBJ2-7, with a weak D call TRBD2 (7 bases). The CDR3 is made up of 15 amino acids. Trimming shortened V by 4 bases and J by 4 bases, and 17 bases separated the two germline ends. CDR1 and CDR2 (germline): SGHTA, FQGTGA. This CDR3 reads CASSSQGGGIYEQYF. The CDR3 DNA is TGTGCCAGCAGCTCCCAAGGGGGGGGTATATACGAGCAGTACTTC.

V usage is TRBV10-3 and J usage is TRBJ1-1, with D unclear. Germline assignment: CDR1 ENHRY and CDR2 SYGVKD. Trimming removed 3 bases from V and 2 bases from J, with 10 bases in between. The CDR3 spans 14 residues. The CDR3 bases are TGTGCCATCAGTGACATCTCGGGAAACACTGAAGCTTTCTTT. This gives the protein CAISDISGNTEAFF.

Comments on this clone: A junction end diverges from the germline sequence, so it may reflect a read error. The chain has TRBV7-7 and TRBJ2-5; 7 bases are shared with TRBD1. Germline CDR1 and CDR2: SSHAT and FNYEAQ (reference sequence). The length of the CDR3 is 15 residues. CDR3 region: CASSLVGTAKETQYF. CDR3 DNA: TGTGCTAGCAGCTTAGTAGGGACAGCTAAAGAGACCCAGTACTTC.

This chain joins TRBV19 and TRBJ2-7, with TRBD1 identical over 8 bases. The V segment lost 6 bases and the J segment 8 bases; nucleotides outside the gene matches: 9. In germline, CDR1 is LNHDA, CDR2 SQIVND (reference sequence). The CDR3 sequence is 13 residues long. CDR3 bases: TGTGCCAGTAGCGACAGGGGCGGCCTCCAGCAGTACTTC. The encoded protein is CASSDRGGLQQYF.

J is TRBJ2-7 and V is TRBV5-8; 10 nucleotides align to TRBD2. Germline trimming cut 0 bases from V and 6 bases from J; bases unmatched to any gene: 6. CDR3 length: 15 amino acids. Germline values: CDR1 SGHTS, CDR2 YDEGEE. CDR3 amino acids: CASSLVSGRSSEQYF. The CDR3 nucleotides are TGTGCCAGCAGCTTGGTTAGCGGGAGGTCCAGCGAGCAGTACTTC.

The chain is built from TRBV11-3 and TRBJ2-1; TRBD2 aligns across 7 bases. V gave up 1 base and J gave up 5 bases; unmatched junction bases: 5. The CDR3 extends over 15 amino acids. Germline-derived CDR1 and CDR2 are SGHNT and YENEEA. CDR3 coding DNA: TGTGCCAGCAGCTTAGCGTGGGAGGGAAACAATGAGCAGTTCTTC. Amino acids: CASSLAWEGNNEQFF.

V gene TRBV28 combines with J gene TRBJ1-1; D may be TRBD1 (5 bases). This CDR3 spans 14 amino acids. From germline, CDR1 is MDHEN and CDR2 SYDVKM. Trimming left V 1 base short and J 2 bases short, with 8 bases between. Written as DNA, the CDR3 is TGTGCCAGCAGTTTATTCGGGGGAAACACTGAAGCTTTCTTT. The encoded protein is CASSLFGGNTEAFF.

The V call is TRBV5-1, the J call TRBJ2-7, with 10 bases aligning to TRBD1. Germline CDR1 is SGHRS and CDR2 is YFSETQ. After removal of 3 bases from V and 4 bases from J, the junction contained 19 bases not matched to a gene. The CDR3 has 19 amino acids. The CDR3 sequence: CASSYRDRGVGGPLYEQYF. In DNA, the CDR3 is TGCGCCAGCAGCTATCGGGACAGGGGAGTTGGGGGCCCACTATACGAGCAGTACTTC. The full variable domain, completed using reference TRBV5-1 and TRBJ2-7, is KAGVTQTPRYLIKTRGQQVTLSCSPISGHRSVSWYQQTPGQGLQFLFEYFSETQRNKGNFPGRFSGRQFSNSRSEMNVSTLELGDSALYLCASSYRDRGVGGPLYEQYFGPGTRLTVT.

As DNA, the CDR3 is TGTGCCAGCAGAATACTAGCGGGAGGCGCCTACGAGCAGTACTTC. It translates to CASRILAGGAYEQYF. V is TRBV6-1 and J is TRBJ2-7, with 12 nucleotides matching TRBD2. CDR1 and CDR2 from the germline V gene are MNHNS and SASEGT. V was clipped by 6 bases and J by 2 bases; unmatched bases: 5. There are 15 residues in the CDR3.

V and J are TRBV6-1 and TRBJ2-1; 12 bases map to TRBD2. With V trimmed by 2 bases and J by 4 bases, 0 bases remained unmatched. In germline, CDR1 is MNHNS, CDR2 SASEGT. The CDR3 extends over 15 amino acids. This CDR3 reads CASSELAGGYNEQFF. CDR3 DNA sequence: TGTGCCAGCAGTGAACTAGCGGGAGGGTACAATGAGCAGTTCTTC.

V usage is TRBV28 and J usage is TRBJ2-7, with D perhaps TRBD1 (7 bases). There are 16 residues in the CDR3. Germline CDR1 reads MDHEN; CDR2 reads SYDVKM. V lost 4 bases, J lost 0 bases, and 16 bases lay in between. The CDR3 protein is CASSSGTAGSSYEQYF. The CDR3 DNA is TGTGCCAGCAGTTCCGGGACAGCCGGGAGCTCCTACGAGCAGTACTTC.

The rearrangement joins TRBV28 to TRBJ2-1; D not resolved. Trimming removed 5 bases at V and 0 bases at J, with 5 bases between. The CDR3 contains 13 residues. In germline, CDR1 is MDHEN, CDR2 SYDVKM. DNA of the CDR3: TGTGCCAGCAGTCCCCACTCCTACAATGAGCAGTTCTTC. As protein: CASSPHSYNEQFF.

The V call is TRBV6-5, the J call TRBJ2-3, with D possibly being TRBD1 (7 bases). The CDR3 runs 14 residues. CDR1 and CDR2 (germline): MNHEY, SVGAGI. V lost 8 bases and J lost 2, with 14 bases in between. The CDR3 loop reads CASGRDRYTDTQYF. Here the CDR3 DNA reads TGTGCCAGCGGGCGGGACAGATACACAGATACGCAGTATTTT.

This rearrangement joins TRBV28 to TRBJ2-7, with 8 bases aligning to TRBD1. Trimming cost V 5 bases and J 1 base; bases outside gene matches: 4. The germline gives CDR1 MDHEN, CDR2 SYDVKM. This CDR3 contains 14 residues. The CDR3 nucleotides are TGTGCCAGCAGTCCGGGGGACAGGTCCTACGAGCAGTACTTC. This codes for CASSPGDRSYEQYF.

V usage is TRBV29-1 and J usage is TRBJ2-7; D gene uncertain. The germline gives CDR1 SQVTM, CDR2 ANQGSEA. Trimming removed 6 bases from V and 2 bases from J, with 11 bases in between. The CDR3 totals 12 residues. CDR3 protein: CSVTLIPYEQYF. CDR3 bases: TGCAGCGTCACCCTAATCCCCTACGAGCAGTACTTC.